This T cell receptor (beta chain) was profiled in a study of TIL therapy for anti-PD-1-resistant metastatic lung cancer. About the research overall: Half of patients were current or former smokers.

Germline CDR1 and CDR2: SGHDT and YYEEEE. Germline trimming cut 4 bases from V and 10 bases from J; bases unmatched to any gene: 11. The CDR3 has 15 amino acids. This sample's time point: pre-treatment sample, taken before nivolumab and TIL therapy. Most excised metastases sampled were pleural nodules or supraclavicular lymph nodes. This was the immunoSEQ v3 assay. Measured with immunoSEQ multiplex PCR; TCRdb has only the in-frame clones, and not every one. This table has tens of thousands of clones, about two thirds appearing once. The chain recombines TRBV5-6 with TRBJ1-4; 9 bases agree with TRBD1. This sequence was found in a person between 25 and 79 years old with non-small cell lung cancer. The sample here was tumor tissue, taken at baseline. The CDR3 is CASSGGTGLLGKLFF. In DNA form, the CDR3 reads TGTGCCAGCAGCGGGGGGACAGGGCTTTTGGGAAAACTGTTTTTT.